The next 5 T cell receptor beta chains were all read from a single sample in a study (dated by TCRdb to the early 2020s). The library came from the immunoSEQ multiplex PCR assay. As stored in TCRdb, this immuneACCESS dataset retains in-frame rearrangements with V and J assigned. A fraction of the clones does not appear; measured against another copy, unresolved V genes explain less than half of the discrepancy, and the remainder lacks a known reason. Present in this sample are 68,000 or so clones, 85% to 95% of which were seen just once. In total, the top ten clones hold roughly 4.5% of the sample. Sequencing was done on a sample of PBMCs. The receptors shown here come from a man aged 35 to 55 with rheumatoid arthritis.

CDR3 residues: CAWVRGMNTEAFF. As DNA, the CDR3 is TGTGCCTGGGTCCGGGGGATGAACACTGAAGCTTTCTTT. V usage is TRBV30 and J usage is TRBJ1-1; possible D gene TRBD1, 5 bases. This CDR3 region has 13 residues. Germline V gives CDR1 GTSNPN, CDR2 SVGIG (reference sequence). V dropped 5 bases and J dropped 0 bases, with 10 bases sitting between them.

The chain is built from TRBV12-3 or TRBV12-4 and TRBJ1-2; perhaps TRBD1 as D (5 bases). V lost 10 bases and J lost 11, with 14 bases in between. The CDR3 runs 10 residues. DNA for the CDR3: TGTGCCAACCGGGGGGGGAGATACACCTTC. Translation: CANRGGRYTF.

The chain links TRBV20-1 to TRBJ2-1, with 11 bases matching TRBD2. This CDR3 contains 14 residues. Germline values: CDR1 DFQATT, CDR2 SNEGSKA (reference sequence). The V segment lost 3 bases and the J segment 6 bases; nucleotides outside the gene matches: 4. The CDR3: CSASVAGGLNEQFF. The CDR3, as DNA: TGCAGTGCTAGTGTAGCGGGGGGGCTCAATGAGCAGTTCTTC.

This clone came up once. The rearrangement joins TRBV12-3 or TRBV12-4 to TRBJ2-1; 7 bases are shared with TRBD2. The CDR3 totals 13 residues. J was trimmed by 9 bases and V by 5 bases; bases with no gene match: 7. CDR3 bases: TGTGCCAGCAGTCCCCGGGAGGTCGGTGAGCAGTTCTTC. This codes for CASSPREVGEQFF.

The chain is built from TRBV5-6 and TRBJ2-1, with a weak D call TRBD2 (6 bases). Germline assignment: CDR1 SGHDT and CDR2 YYEEEE. V gave up 4 bases and J gave up 0 bases, with 11 bases separating them. CDR3 length equals 15 residues. The CDR3 spells CASSLRGSSYNEQFF. The CDR3 nucleotides read TGTGCCAGCAGCCTCCGGGGGTCCTCCTACAATGAGCAGTTCTTC.